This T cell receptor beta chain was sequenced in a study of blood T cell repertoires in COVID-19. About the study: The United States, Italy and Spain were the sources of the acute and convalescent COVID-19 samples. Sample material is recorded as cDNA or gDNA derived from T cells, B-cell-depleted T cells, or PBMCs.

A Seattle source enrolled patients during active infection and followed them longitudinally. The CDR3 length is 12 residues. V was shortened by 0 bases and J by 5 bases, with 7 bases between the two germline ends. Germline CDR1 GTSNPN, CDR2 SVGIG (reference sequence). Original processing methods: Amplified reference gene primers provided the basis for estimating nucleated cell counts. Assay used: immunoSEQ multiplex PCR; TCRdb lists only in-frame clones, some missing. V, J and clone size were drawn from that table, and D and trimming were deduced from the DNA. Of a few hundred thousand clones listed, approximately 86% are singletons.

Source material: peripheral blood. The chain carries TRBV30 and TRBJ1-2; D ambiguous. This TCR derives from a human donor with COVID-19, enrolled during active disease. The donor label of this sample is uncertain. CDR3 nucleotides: TGTGCCTGGAGTGTAGGGAGGTATGGCTACACCTTC. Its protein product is CAWSVGRYGYTF.